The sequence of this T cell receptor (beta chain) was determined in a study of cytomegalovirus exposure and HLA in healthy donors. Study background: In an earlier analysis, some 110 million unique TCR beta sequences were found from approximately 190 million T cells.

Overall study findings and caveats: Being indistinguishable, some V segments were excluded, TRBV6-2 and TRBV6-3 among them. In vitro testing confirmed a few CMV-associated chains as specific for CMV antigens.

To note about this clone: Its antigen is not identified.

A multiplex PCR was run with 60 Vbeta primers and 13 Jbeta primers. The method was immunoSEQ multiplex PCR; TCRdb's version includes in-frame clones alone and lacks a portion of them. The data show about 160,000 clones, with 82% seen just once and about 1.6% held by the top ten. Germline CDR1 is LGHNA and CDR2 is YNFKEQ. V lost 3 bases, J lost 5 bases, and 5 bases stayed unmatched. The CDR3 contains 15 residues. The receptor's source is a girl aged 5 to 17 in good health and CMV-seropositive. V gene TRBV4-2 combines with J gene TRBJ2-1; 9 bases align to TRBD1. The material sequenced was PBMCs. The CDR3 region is CASSQGTGLNNEQFF. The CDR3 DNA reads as TGTGCCAGCAGCCAGGGGACAGGGCTGAACAATGAGCAGTTCTTC.